The clone carrying this TCR beta chain was detected only once. What it binds is not known. These data are taken from a study of shared clonotypes between healthy human individuals. Overall study findings and caveats: Shared across several donors were roughly 5% of the naive CD4 clonotypes.

Here immunoSEQ multiplex PCR was the method, and the copy in TCRdb shows in-frame clones only, minus some. This sample has approximately 2,300,000 clones, with about 90% found just once. CDR3 size: 15 residues. The V and J ends lost 6 bases and 4 bases, in that order; junction bases with no gene match: 9. Germline-derived CDR1 and CDR2 are KGHSH and LQKENI. Sequencing was carried out using naive CD4+ T cells from PBMCs. The subset was: CD45RA+ positively selected. The sequence came from a man between 18 and 35 years old in good health. Some clones in this sample may be carry-over from other donors' samples. This chain links TRBV18 with TRBJ2-5; 9 positions agree with TRBD2. CDR3 protein: CASSSAGGPGETQYF. Written as DNA, the CDR3 is TGTGCCAGCTCTTCTGCGGGAGGGCCGGGAGAGACCCAGTACTTC. The complete variable domain, with remaining parts taken from reference TRBV18 and TRBJ2-5, reads NAGVMQNPRHLVRRRGQEARLRCSPMKGHSHVYWYRQLPEEGLKFMVYLQKENIIDESGMPKERFSAEFPKEGPSILRIQQVVRGDSAAYFCASSSAGGPGETQYFGPGTRLLVL.